This passage covers 30 T cell receptor beta chains from one sample sequenced in a study of T cell repertoires in cytomegalovirus infection. MiXCR, applied by TCRdb to the reads, yields one record per CDR3 protein. This sample has 65,000 to 90,000 distinct CDR3 sequences, with roughly 3.7% found just once. Sequenced material: PBMCs. Every receptor here comes from a human donor in good health (CMV status not recorded). Some clones in this sample may be carry-over from other donors' samples.

This clonotype has a count of ten or more. The chain carries TRBV11-2 and TRBJ2-7; 10 bases match TRBD1. Trimming at V came to 3 bases and at J to 8 bases, leaving 10 bases not matched to a gene. The CDR3 covers 15 residues. Looked up from germline, CDR1 is SGHAT and CDR2 is FQNNGV. The CDR3, as DNA: TGTGCCAGCAGCTTCGCTCTAGGGACAGGGGACAAGCAGTACTTC. This codes for CASSFALGTGDKQYF.

This clonotype was counted ten times or more. The chain combines TRBV7-9 with TRBJ2-3; D unclear. V dropped 1 base and J dropped 3 bases, with 5 bases sitting between them. Germline-derived CDR1 and CDR2 are SEHNR and FQNEAQ (reference sequence). This CDR3 has 13 amino acids. The CDR3 coding sequence is TGTGCCAGCAGCTTAGGGGGAACAGATACGCAGTATTTT. It specifies CASSLGGTDTQYF.

There are many counts of this clonotype. The gene calls are TRBV2 and TRBJ1-5, with 7 bases aligning to TRBD1. The CDR3 spans 15 residues. With 6 bases clipped from V and 1 base from J, the junction kept 6 bases outside the gene matches. Germline CDR1 reads SNHLY; CDR2 reads FYNNEI. The CDR3 bases are TGTGCCAGCAGAAACGACAGGGCCAGCAATCAGCCCCAGCATTTT. It codes for CASRNDRASNQPQHF.

This clonotype was detected ten times or more. The chain joins TRBV28 to TRBJ1-3; 9 nucleotides agree with TRBD1. Germline CDR1 is MDHEN and CDR2 is SYDVKM. The CDR3 covers 17 residues. V lost 8 bases and J lost 0; bases outside the gene matches: 11. CDR3 in amino acids: CASHSPGQGSSGNTIYF. CDR3 sequence (DNA): TGTGCCAGCCACTCACCGGGACAGGGTAGCTCTGGAAACACCATATATTTT.

Ten or more counts support this clonotype. The V and J genes are TRBV27 and TRBJ1-1; TRBD1 might be the D (5 bases). Germline lookup yields CDR1 MNHEY and CDR2 SMNVEV (reference sequence). Trimming took 3 bases from V and 1 from J, leaving 15 bases between them. The CDR3 runs to 16 residues. The CDR3 spells CASSFLTGTKNTEAFF. Here the CDR3 DNA reads TGTGCCAGCAGTTTCCTAACGGGGACGAAGAACACTGAAGCTTTCTTT.

This clonotype has at least ten counts. The rearrangement links TRBV7-2 to TRBJ2-7, with D maybe TRBD1 (6 bases). This CDR3 is 14 amino acids long. Trimming shortened V by 5 bases and J by 5 bases, and 16 bases separated the two germline ends. CDR1 is SGHTA and CDR2 is FQGNSA in the germline V gene. This CDR3 reads CASSVGRRGDEQYF. The DNA of the CDR3 is TGTGCCAGCAGCGTAGGGCGCAGGGGAGACGAGCAGTACTTC. Complete variable domain (other parts from reference TRBV7-2 and TRBJ2-7): GAGVSQSPSNKVTEKGKDVELRCDPISGHTALYWYRQSLGQGLEFLIYFQGNSAPDKSGLPSDRFSAERTGGSVSTLTIQRTQQEDSAVYLCASSVGRRGDEQYFGPGTRLTVT.

This clonotype was detected ten times or more. The V call is TRBV15, the J call TRBJ1-1; D gene uncertain. Looked up from germline, CDR1 is LNHNV and CDR2 is YYDKDF (reference sequence). V lost 3 bases and J lost 0, with 8 bases in between. This CDR3 is 14 amino acids long. CDR3 loop: CATSSRLLNTEAFF. CDR3 nucleotide sequence: TGTGCCACCAGCAGCAGACTCTTGAACACTGAAGCTTTCTTT.

This clonotype was counted at least ten times. V is TRBV28 and J is TRBJ1-5; possibly TRBD1 for D (5 bases). Germline lookup yields CDR1 MDHEN and CDR2 SYDVKM. This CDR3 spans 16 amino acids. The V and J ends lost 7 bases and 4 bases respectively, with 20 bases between them. The CDR3 spells CASTPPGPWPNQPQHF. The CDR3 DNA is TGTGCCAGCACCCCCCCGGGACCCTGGCCGAATCAGCCCCAGCATTTT. Using reference TRBV28 and TRBJ1-5 for the parts outside the CDR3, the full variable domain is DVKVTQSSRYLVKRTGEKVFLECVQDMDHENMFWYRQDPGLGLRLIYFSYDVKMKEKGDIPEGYSVSREKKERFSLILESASTNQTSMYLCASTPPGPWPNQPQHFGDGTRLSIL.

This clonotype was seen many times. The chain employs TRBV6-5 and TRBJ1-2; 7 bases map to TRBD1. CDR1 is MNHEY, CDR2 SVGAGI, per germline. The CDR3 contains 15 residues. V was pared by 0 bases and J by 4 bases, with 5 bases of the junction left unmatched. This CDR3 is CASSYSAGGGYGYTF. DNA of the CDR3: TGTGCCAGCAGTTACTCGGCAGGGGGAGGCTATGGCTACACCTTC.

This clonotype has ten or more counts. The CDR3: CAWVYNYGYTF. CDR3 sequence (DNA): TGTGCCTGGGTTTATAACTATGGCTACACCTTC. The chain has TRBV30 and TRBJ1-2, with D unclear. The germline gives CDR1 GTSNPN, CDR2 SVGIG (reference sequence). Deletions cut 5 bases from V and 1 base from J, with 5 bases between. The CDR3 loop spans 11 amino acids.

This clonotype was counted at least ten times. The rearrangement joins TRBV11-3 to TRBJ2-1, with D possibly matching TRBD2 (5 bases). CDR3 size: 16 residues. The germline V gene has CDR1 SGHNT and CDR2 YENEEA. The V end lost 5 bases, the J end lost 5 bases, and 19 bases lay between the germline ends. The CDR3 loop is CASSHSRGVTHNEQFF. CDR3 nucleotide sequence: TGTGCCAGCAGCCATTCTCGGGGAGTTACGCACAATGAGCAGTTCTTC.

This clonotype was detected ten times or more. The chain carries TRBV19 and TRBJ1-1, with a weak D call TRBD1 (5 bases). Trimming removed 5 bases from V and 4 bases from J, with 14 bases in between. CDR1 is LNHDA, CDR2 SQIVND, per germline (reference sequence). The CDR3 is made up of 14 amino acids. The chain's CDR3 is CASSFGDRGTEAFF. Here the CDR3 DNA reads TGTGCCAGTAGTTTCGGGGACCGGGGCACTGAAGCTTTCTTT.

There are many counts of this clonotype. The chain has TRBV7-2 and TRBJ2-7; weak D call: TRBD2 (5 bases). CDR1 is SGHTA, CDR2 FQGNSA, per germline. The CDR3 spans 14 residues. V shed 3 bases and J shed 5 bases, with 14 bases lying between them. This CDR3 is CASSFRGLVDEQYF. CDR3 in DNA: TGTGCCAGCAGCTTCCGGGGTCTTGTCGACGAGCAGTACTTC. Drawing the rest from reference TRBV7-2 and TRBJ2-7, the complete variable domain is GAGVSQSPSNKVTEKGKDVELRCDPISGHTALYWYRQSLGQGLEFLIYFQGNSAPDKSGLPSDRFSAERTGGSVSTLTIQRTQQEDSAVYLCASSFRGLVDEQYFGPGTRLTVT.

This clonotype showed up many times. The V gene is TRBV28, the J gene TRBJ2-7; TRBD2 aligns across 8 bases. The germline gives CDR1 MDHEN, CDR2 SYDVKM. The CDR3 extends over 15 amino acids. V gave up 1 base and J gave up 1 base; unmatched junction bases: 3. CDR3 residues: CASSLSGGESYEQYF. The CDR3 DNA reads as TGTGCCAGCAGTTTATCGGGGGGGGAATCCTACGAGCAGTACTTC.

This clonotype was seen ten or more times. The gene calls are TRBV7-2 and TRBJ2-7; 10 positions match TRBD1. The germline V gene encodes CDR1 SGHTA and CDR2 FQGNSA. The CDR3 totals 16 residues. V gave up 0 bases and J gave up 9 bases; unmatched junction bases: 11. The CDR3 DNA reads TGTGCCAGCAGCTTAGCCCTCGGGACAGGGGAAAAAGGGCAGTACTTC. As protein: CASSLALGTGEKGQYF. Using reference TRBV7-2 and TRBJ2-7 for the parts outside the CDR3, the full variable domain is GAGVSQSPSNKVTEKGKDVELRCDPISGHTALYWYRQSLGQGLEFLIYFQGNSAPDKSGLPSDRFSAERTGGSVSTLTIQRTQQEDSAVYLCASSLALGTGEKGQYFGPGTRLTVT.

This clonotype occurred many times. The chain is built from TRBV7-6 and TRBJ2-5; 9 bases agree with TRBD1. V trimming: 5 bases; J trimming: 4 bases; junction bases outside the gene matches: 8. Germline V gene lookup returns CDR1 SGHVS and CDR2 FNYEAQ. CDR3 size: 15 residues. As DNA, the CDR3 is TGTGCCAGCAGCCCCCCGACAGGGGGGGCAGAGACCCAGTACTTC. Its protein product is CASSPPTGGAETQYF.

This clonotype appeared many times. The chain employs TRBV7-2 and TRBJ1-3; TRBD1 matches at 8 bases. The CDR3 covers 13 residues. Germline CDR1 SGHTA, CDR2 FQGNSA. Trimming took 7 bases from V and 4 from J; bases not matched to a gene: 3. CDR3 sequence reads: CASTRDRGNTIYF. CDR3 sequence (DNA): TGTGCCAGCACCCGGGACAGGGGAAACACCATATATTTT.

This clonotype was seen many times. The chain uses TRBV7-9 and TRBJ1-1; no definite D call. The germline V gene has CDR1 SEHNR and CDR2 FQNEAQ (reference sequence). Trimming cost V 5 bases and J 1 base, with 11 bases left between them. The CDR3 is 14 residues long. The DNA for the CDR3 is TGTGCCAGCAGCATTAGCTCGCGGAACACTGAAGCTTTCTTT. It is translated as CASSISSRNTEAFF.

At least ten counts were recorded for this clonotype. The chain combines TRBV29-1 with TRBJ2-2; D uncertain. V was pared by 4 bases and J by 1 base, with 7 bases between. Germline V CDR1 and CDR2: SQVTM, ANQGSEA. The CDR3 totals 13 residues. The chain's CDR3 is CSVGHLNTGELFF. As DNA, the CDR3 is TGCAGCGTTGGCCACTTGAACACCGGGGAGCTGTTTTTT.

This clonotype occurred many times. In nucleotides, the CDR3 is TGTGCCAGCAGTTTACAGGCACTATTGGGGTATAATTCACCCCTCCACTTT. Encoded protein: CASSLQALLGYNSPLHF. The chain uses TRBV28 and TRBJ1-6; D gene unclear. The germline gives CDR1 MDHEN, CDR2 SYDVKM. The ends were cut back, 2 bases at V and 4 bases at J, with 15 bases in the middle. CDR3 length: 17 amino acids.

In its sample, this clonotype was seen many times. The chain combines TRBV7-2 with TRBJ2-7; no clear D gene. This CDR3 has 15 amino acids. The V end was cut by 3 bases, the J end by 4 bases, with 16 bases between. Germline CDR1 and CDR2: SGHTA and FQGNSA. In DNA, the CDR3 is TGTGCCAGCAGCTTTATCGGGTCGAACCTGTACGAGCAGTACTTC. Translation gives CASSFIGSNLYEQYF. The full variable domain, in which reference TRBV7-2 and TRBJ2-7 provide the parts outside the CDR3, is GAGVSQSPSNKVTEKGKDVELRCDPISGHTALYWYRQSLGQGLEFLIYFQGNSAPDKSGLPSDRFSAERTGGSVSTLTIQRTQQEDSAVYLCASSFIGSNLYEQYFGPGTRLTVT.

This clonotype was detected many times. V usage is TRBV12-3 or TRBV12-4 and J usage is TRBJ2-1; D not resolved. With 5 bases removed from V and 9 bases from J, the gap between germline ends came to 8 bases. This CDR3 has 11 residues. CDR3 DNA sequence: TGTGCCAGCAGTATTTTAAGTGAGCAGTTCTTC. This gives the protein CASSILSEQFF.

This clonotype was observed at least ten times. The chain employs TRBV20-1 and TRBJ1-4; TRBD1 might be the D (5 bases). V was pared by 4 bases and J by 5 bases, with 17 bases between. There are 15 residues in the CDR3. The germline V gene encodes CDR1 DFQATT and CDR2 SNEGSKA (reference sequence). CDR3 DNA sequence: TGCAGTGCTAACAAACAGGTCGACCCAAATGAAAAACTGTTTTTT. Residues: CSANKQVDPNEKLFF.

This clonotype appeared many times. The chain joins TRBV7-9 to TRBJ1-4; D remains ambiguous. Germline V gene lookup returns CDR1 SEHNR and CDR2 FQNEAQ (reference sequence). V lost 5 bases, J lost 8 bases, and 15 bases lay in between. There are 14 residues in the CDR3. The CDR3 sequence is CASSRNHGEEKLFF. CDR3 sequence (DNA): TGTGCCAGCAGCCGCAACCACGGGGAGGAAAAACTGTTTTTT.

The table lists this clonotype with many counts. This chain connects TRBV7-2 to TRBJ2-5; no definite D call. With 3 bases removed from V and 3 bases from J, the gap between germline ends came to 5 bases. The CDR3 is 12 residues long. Germline V gene data show CDR1 as SGHTA and CDR2 as FQGNSA. CDR3 amino acids: CASSLWEETQYF. The CDR3 DNA reads as TGTGCCAGCAGCTTGTGGGAAGAGACCCAGTACTTC.

Note on this clonotype: Given the absence of the conserved phenylalanine or tryptophan at the CDR3 end, a read error is likely. The DNA is omitted, as the CDR3 cannot be located on it reliably, and the CDR3 follows TCRdb's listing. The gene calls are TRBV28 and TRBJ1-4; the D call TRBD1 from the table was never checked on the DNA. The CDR3 is 15 residues long, ends included. Looked up from germline, CDR1 is MDHEN and CDR2 is SYDVKM. The CDR3 sequence: CASRTGGGASEKLVL.

This clonotype was detected many times. This sequence joins TRBV28 and TRBJ1-4, with D tentatively TRBD1 (6 bases). The V end lost 5 bases, the J end lost 0 bases, and 16 bases lay between the germline ends. The germline CDR1 and CDR2 sequences are MDHEN and SYDVKM. The CDR3 totals 17 residues. The CDR3 DNA reads as TGTGCCAGCAGTACCTCCCGGACAGCCGCAACTAATGAAAAACTGTTTTTT. It translates to CASSTSRTAATNEKLFF.

This clonotype was found many times. This rearrangement joins TRBV12-3 or TRBV12-4 to TRBJ2-7; TRBD1 is a possible D gene (6 bases). Trimming left V 6 bases short and J 5 bases short, with 17 bases between. The CDR3 has 14 amino acids. CDR3 residues: CASSYTSTGHEQYF. The CDR3 nucleotides read TGTGCCAGCAGCTACACTTCTACAGGGCACGAGCAGTACTTC.

This clonotype was counted many times. This chain uses TRBV27 with TRBJ1-1; TRBD1 is a possible D gene (6 bases). V lost 5 bases and J 1 base, leaving 11 bases between the germline ends. The CDR3 has 14 amino acids. The germline V gene encodes CDR1 MNHEY and CDR2 SMNVEV (reference sequence). CDR3 sequence: CASSPTGPNTEAFF. The CDR3 nucleotides are TGTGCCAGCAGTCCAACAGGGCCGAACACTGAAGCTTTCTTT.

This clonotype was seen at least ten times. This chain links TRBV7-6 with TRBJ1-1, with D perhaps TRBD1 (5 bases). The CDR3 has 13 amino acids. CDR1 and CDR2 from the germline V gene are SGHVS and FNYEAQ. Trimming left V 6 bases short and J 1 base short, with 9 bases between. The CDR3 is CASSAGPNTEAFF. The DNA of the CDR3 is TGTGCCAGCAGTGCAGGGCCGAACACTGAAGCTTTCTTT. The whole variable domain, remainder taken from reference TRBV7-6 and TRBJ1-1, is GAGVSQSPRYKVTKRGQDVALRCDPISGHVSLYWYRQALGQGPEFLTYFNYEAQQDKSGLPNDRFSAERPEGSISTLTIQRTEQRDSAMYRCASSAGPNTEAFFGQGTRLTVV.